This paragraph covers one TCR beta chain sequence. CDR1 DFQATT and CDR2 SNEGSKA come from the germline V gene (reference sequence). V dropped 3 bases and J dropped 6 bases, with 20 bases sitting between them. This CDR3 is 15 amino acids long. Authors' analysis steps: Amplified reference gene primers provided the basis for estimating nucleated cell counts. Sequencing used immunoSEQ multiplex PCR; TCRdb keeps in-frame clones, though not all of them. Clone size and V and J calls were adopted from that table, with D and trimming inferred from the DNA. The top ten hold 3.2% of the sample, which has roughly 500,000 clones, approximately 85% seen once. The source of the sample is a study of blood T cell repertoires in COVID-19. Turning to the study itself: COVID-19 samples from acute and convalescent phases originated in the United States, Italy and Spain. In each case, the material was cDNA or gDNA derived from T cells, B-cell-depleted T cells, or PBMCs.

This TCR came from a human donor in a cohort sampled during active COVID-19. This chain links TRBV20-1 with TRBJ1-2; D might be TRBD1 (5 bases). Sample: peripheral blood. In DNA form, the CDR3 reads TGCAGTGCTAGTCCTTGGCAGGAACAGGTTAATGGCTACACCTTC. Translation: CSASPWQEQVNGYTF.